Listed below are T cell receptor beta chains from one sample, sequenced in a study of T-cell memory formation after mild COVID-19. TCRdb passed the 5' RACE reads through MiXCR, listing each CDR3 protein once. The sample lists just over 300,000 distinct CDR3 sequences, approximately 19% occurring once. Sequences were obtained from PBMCs or a T cell subset sorted from them (not recorded which). The source of these receptors is a man between 18 and 29 years old who had mild COVID-19 (a few samples of this study predate the infection). Cell type and time point are not known. The CDR3 runs from the conserved cysteine through the conserved F or W. Fields, in order: clone size, D gene, J gene, V gene, CDR3 protein, CDR3 DNA. D genes are given only for firm matches. Not all rows give a size; the values are once, few, many and, for expanded clones, a class.

NA	NA	TRBJ1-1	TRBV9	CASTLGGENTEAFF	TGTGCCAGCACACTTGGGGGCGAGAACACTGAAGCTTTCTTT
many	NA	TRBJ2-5	TRBV7-2	CASSPGEVRETQYF	TGTGCCAGCAGCCCTGGCGAGGTTCGGGAGACCCAGTACTTC
NA	TRBD1	TRBJ2-1	TRBV6-5	CASSYGEGTGVSEQFF	TGTGCCAGCAGTTACGGCGAGGGGACAGGGGTTAGTGAGCAGTTCTTC
many	NA	TRBJ1-5	TRBV5-1	CASSLVAGSNQPQHF	TGCGCCAGCAGCTTGGTTGCGGGGAGCAATCAGCCCCAGCATTTT
NA	TRBD1	TRBJ1-2	TRBV9	CASSPRGGAYGYTF	TGTGCCAGCAGCCCCAGGGGGGGCGCCTATGGCTACACCTTC
many	TRBD2	TRBJ2-7	TRBV10-3	CAISESLAGDHSYEQYF	TGTGCCATCAGTGAGTCGCTAGCGGGGGACCACTCCTACGAGCAGTACTTC
NA	NA	TRBJ1-4	TRBV6-5	CASSSPSGSTNEKLFF	TGTGCCAGCAGTTCACCCTCAGGGTCTACTAATGAAAAACTGTTTTTT
many	NA	TRBJ1-1	TRBV7-6	CASSFFGNTEAFF	TGTGCCAGCAGCTTTTTTGGGAACACTGAAGCTTTCTTT
NA	NA	TRBJ1-1	TRBV5-3	CARSNYTEAFF	TGTGCCAGAAGCAATTACACTGAAGCTTTCTTT
few	NA	TRBJ1-5	TRBV28	CASTQPVENQPQHF	TGTGCCAGCACCCAACCCGTTGAGAATCAGCCCCAGCATTTT
few	NA	TRBJ1-4	TRBV3-2	CASSQGAEKLFF	TGTGCCAGCAGCCAGGGAGCTGAAAAACTGTTTTTT
NA	TRBD1	TRBJ2-1	TRBV20-1	CSARAPGQGDNEQFF	TGCAGTGCTAGAGCCCCGGGACAGGGAGACAATGAGCAGTTCTTC
few	TRBD1	TRBJ1-2	TRBV19	CASSIPGGAFGGYTF	TGTGCCAGTAGTATTCCAGGGGGCGCTTTCGGTGGCTACACCTTC
NA	TRBD1	TRBJ1-5	TRBV20-1	CSARDRRIGGNQPQHF	TGCAGTGCTAGGGACAGGCGTATTGGTGGCAATCAGCCCCAGCATTTT
few	TRBD1	TRBJ1-5	TRBV20-1	CSATPGTGVQPQHF	TGCAGTGCTACCCCCGGGACAGGGGTTCAGCCCCAGCATTTT
few	TRBD1	TRBJ2-2	TRBV7-6	CASSPINRGFGELFF	TGTGCCAGCAGCCCCATTAACAGGGGTTTCGGGGAGCTGTTTTTT
NA	NA	TRBJ2-2	TRBV9	CASSATLNTGELFF	TGTGCCAGCAGCGCCACGTTGAACACCGGGGAGCTGTTTTTT
NA	TRBD1	TRBJ2-5	TRBV7-8	CASSLEGQGRGTQYF	TGTGCCAGCAGCCTGGAAGGACAGGGACGTGGGACCCAGTACTTC
many	NA	TRBJ2-5	TRBV7-3	CASSLIGLDGETQYF	TGTGCCAGCAGCTTAATAGGGCTGGATGGAGAGACCCAGTACTTC
NA	NA	TRBJ2-3	TRBV28	CASIRAGATDTQYF	TGTGCCAGCATAAGGGCGGGGGCCACAGATACGCAGTATTTT
few	NA	TRBJ2-5	TRBV6-5	CASSPGAETQYF	TGTGCCAGCAGTCCCGGGGCAGAGACCCAGTACTTC
many	NA	TRBJ2-1	TRBV6-5	CASSYSRVDREQFF	TGTGCCAGCAGTTACTCGAGGGTGGACAGAGAGCAGTTCTTC
few	NA	TRBJ2-3	TRBV7-9	CASSAPPGGRQDTQYF	TGTGCCAGCAGTGCCCCTCCCGGGGGTCGGCAAGATACGCAGTATTTT
few	TRBD2	TRBJ2-1	TRBV12-3/TRBV12-4	CASSPTSADYNEQFF	TGTGCCAGCAGTCCTACTAGCGCGGACTACAATGAGCAGTTCTTC
NA	NA	TRBJ2-3	TRBV4-2	CASSQGTTSTDTQYF	TGTGCCAGCAGCCAAGGGACTACTAGCACAGATACGCAGTATTTT